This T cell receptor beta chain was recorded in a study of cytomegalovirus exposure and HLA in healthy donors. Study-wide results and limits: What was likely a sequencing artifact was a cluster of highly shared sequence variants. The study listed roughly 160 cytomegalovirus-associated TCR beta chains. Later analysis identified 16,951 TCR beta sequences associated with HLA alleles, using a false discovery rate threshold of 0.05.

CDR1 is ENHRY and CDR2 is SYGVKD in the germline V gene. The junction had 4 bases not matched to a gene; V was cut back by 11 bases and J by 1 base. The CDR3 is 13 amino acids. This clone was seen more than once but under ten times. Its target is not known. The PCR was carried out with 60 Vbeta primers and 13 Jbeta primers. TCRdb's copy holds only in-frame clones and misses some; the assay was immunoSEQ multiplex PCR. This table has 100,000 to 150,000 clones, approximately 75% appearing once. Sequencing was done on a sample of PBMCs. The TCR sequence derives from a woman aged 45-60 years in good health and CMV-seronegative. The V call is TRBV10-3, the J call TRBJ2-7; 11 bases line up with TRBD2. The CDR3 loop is CASLAGGSYEQYF. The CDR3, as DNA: TGTGCCTCGCTAGCGGGAGGTTCCTACGAGCAGTACTTC.